The 6 T cell receptor beta chains below were found in one sample sequenced in a study of glioma-infiltrating T cells after dendritic cell vaccination (dated by TCRdb to 2016 to 2018). The sample's time point label is to be understood as: after dendritic cell vaccination, including at tumor progression/relapse. The library was produced with the immunoSEQ multiplex PCR assay. Not all clones reach the TCRdb copy of this immuneACCESS table, which keeps in-frame sequences only. Checked studies attribute under half of the gap to unresolved V genes and leave the rest unexplained. For this sample there are fewer than 30,000 clones; around nine tenths appear just once. The top ten constitute around 3% of the sample. The source was blood, collected after dendritic cell vaccination. The receptors shown here come from a human donor with glioblastoma.

The J gene is TRBJ1-2, the V gene TRBV19; D is undetermined. The ends were cut back, 8 bases at V and 3 bases at J, with 13 bases in the middle. The V gene's germline CDR1 is LNHDA and CDR2 SQIVND (reference sequence). CDR3 length: 13 residues. The CDR3 spells CASHDQFDYGYTF. CDR3 in DNA: TGTGCCAGTCACGATCAGTTCGACTATGGCTACACCTTC.

The chain links TRBV5-1 to TRBJ2-2, with 8 bases aligning to TRBD2. The CDR3 extends over 15 amino acids. From germline, CDR1 is SGHRS and CDR2 YFSETQ. The ends lost 2 bases at V and 3 bases at J; junction bases unmatched: 3. CDR3 amino acids: CASSLAGEYTGELFF. CDR3 DNA: TGCGCCAGCAGCTTAGCGGGGGAATACACCGGGGAGCTGTTTTTT.

The chain links TRBV5-6 to TRBJ2-7; perhaps TRBD2 as D (6 bases). The CDR3 loop spans 15 amino acids. Germline assignment: CDR1 SGHDT and CDR2 YYEEEE. Trimming stripped 2 bases from V and 7 bases from J, with 19 bases between. CDR3 sequence reads: CASSFGGTVRREQYF. The CDR3 coding sequence is TGTGCCAGCAGCTTCGGGGGAACAGTCCGACGGGAGCAGTACTTC.

The chain carries TRBV6-6 and TRBJ2-7; 7 positions agree with TRBD1. CDR1 and CDR2 (germline): MNHNY, SVGAGI (reference sequence). This CDR3 spans 15 amino acids. Trimming removed 0 bases from V and 6 bases from J; junction bases left unmatched: 8. The CDR3 loop reads CASSYSTGLSLEQYF. CDR3 in DNA: TGTGCCAGCAGTTACTCGACAGGGCTTTCCCTCGAGCAGTACTTC.

The rearrangement uses TRBV19 and TRBJ1-4; D might be TRBD1 (6 bases). CDR3 size: 13 residues. Trimming took 9 bases from V and 3 from J, leaving 11 bases between them. The V gene's germline CDR1 is LNHDA and CDR2 SQIVND (reference sequence). This CDR3 reads CASSDRPNEKLFF. In nucleotides, the CDR3 is TGTGCCAGCTCCGACAGGCCTAATGAAAAACTGTTTTTT.

The rearrangement links TRBV18 to TRBJ1-5, with D possibly being TRBD1 (5 bases). This CDR3 region has 15 residues. Trimming cost V 5 bases and J 4 bases, with 15 bases left between them. The V gene's germline CDR1 is KGHSH and CDR2 LQKENI. For the CDR3, the DNA is TGTGCCAGCTCAAGGGGCGGACACCCGAATCAGCCCCAGCATTTT. This codes for CASSRGGHPNQPQHF. Using reference TRBV18 and TRBJ1-5 for the parts outside the CDR3, the full variable domain is NAGVMQNPRHLVRRRGQEARLRCSPMKGHSHVYWYRQLPEEGLKFMVYLQKENIIDESGMPKERFSAEFPKEGPSILRIQQVVRGDSAAYFCASSRGGHPNQPQHFGDGTRLSIL.